Each of the 28 T cell receptor beta chains below was sequenced from the same sample in a study of cytomegalovirus exposure and HLA in healthy donors. The PCR ran on 60 Vbeta and 13 Jbeta primers. Libraries were prepared by immunoSEQ multiplex PCR; TCRdb keeps only in-frame clonotypes and omits some of them. The sample lists 170,000 or so clones, around 80% occurring once. Sequenced sample: PBMCs. The receptors originated from a woman in her 30s in good health and CMV-seropositive.

This clone was observed a handful of times. J is TRBJ1-2 and V is TRBV18; TRBD1 might be the D (6 bases). Germline V gene sequence: CDR1 KGHSH, CDR2 LQKENI. The CDR3 consists of 14 residues. V was cut by 2 bases and J by 6 bases, with 13 bases left in between. The CDR3 DNA sequence: TGTGCCAGCTCACCATACAGGGAAATAGATGGCTACACCTTC. Translated, it gives CASSPYREIDGYTF. Drawing the rest from reference TRBV18 and TRBJ1-2, the complete variable domain is NAGVMQNPRHLVRRRGQEARLRCSPMKGHSHVYWYRQLPEEGLKFMVYLQKENIIDESGMPKERFSAEFPKEGPSILRIQQVVRGDSAAYFCASSPYREIDGYTFGSGTRLTVV.

The genes are TRBV19 and TRBJ2-2, with 13 bases identical to TRBD2. Germline lookup yields CDR1 LNHDA and CDR2 SQIVND (reference sequence). The ends lost 4 bases at V and 7 bases at J; junction bases unmatched: 6. The CDR3 totals 16 residues. This CDR3 reads CASSTRTSGRIGELFF. The DNA of the CDR3 is TGTGCCAGTAGTACCCGGACTAGCGGGAGAATCGGGGAGCTGTTTTTT.

The chain uses TRBV7-2 and TRBJ2-5; a possible D gene is TRBD2 (7 bases). Deletions cut 6 bases from V and 2 bases from J, with 19 bases between. This CDR3 region has 16 residues. Germline V gene lookup returns CDR1 SGHTA and CDR2 FQGNSA. CDR3 coding DNA: TGTGCCAGCAGTTCCTTAAGGGGGGGGCCTCAAGAGACCCAGTACTTC. As protein: CASSSLRGGPQETQYF.

The chain has TRBV5-4 and TRBJ1-6; the D gene is possibly TRBD1 (5 bases). Germline assignment: CDR1 SGHNT and CDR2 YYREEE (reference sequence). Trimming shortened V by 0 bases and J by 7 bases, and 14 bases separated the two germline ends. The CDR3 length is 16 residues. The CDR3 sequence: CASSLAGGRGNSPLHF. CDR3 DNA: TGTGCCAGCAGCTTGGCCGGGGGTCGAGGGAATTCACCCCTCCACTTT. Supplemented by reference TRBV5-4 and TRBJ1-6, the full variable domain reads ETGVTQSPTHLIKTRGQQVTLRCSSQSGHNTVSWYQQALGQGPQFIFQYYREEENGRGNFPPRFSGLQFPNYSSELNVNALELDDSALYLCASSLAGGRGNSPLHFGNGTRLTVT.

V gene TRBV30 combines with J gene TRBJ2-7; the D gene is possibly TRBD1 (6 bases). There are 13 residues in the CDR3. With 5 bases removed from V and 0 bases from J, the gap between germline ends came to 11 bases. Looked up from germline, CDR1 is GTSNPN and CDR2 is SVGIG (reference sequence). Here the CDR3 DNA reads TGTGCCTGGGGGGACACCGACTCCTACGAGCAGTACTTC. Translating it yields CAWGDTDSYEQYF.

CDR3 in DNA: TGCGCCAGCAGTATGGACAGGGGGGACTACGAGCAGTACTTC. It translates to CASSMDRGDYEQYF. The chain employs TRBV5-1 and TRBJ2-7, with 10 bases fitting TRBD1. This CDR3 comprises 14 residues. V shed 5 bases, J shed 3 bases, and the junction held 5 bases outside the gene matches. Germline lookup yields CDR1 SGHRS and CDR2 YFSETQ.

This chain joins TRBV18 and TRBJ1-2; a weak D match, TRBD1 (6 bases). This CDR3 spans 16 amino acids. Germline V CDR1 and CDR2: KGHSH, LQKENI. Trimming removed 3 bases from V and 1 base from J, with 15 bases in between. The CDR3 here is CASSPGQSRINYGYTF. CDR3 nucleotides: TGTGCCAGCTCACCGGGACAAAGTCGGATTAACTATGGCTACACCTTC.

The CDR3 spells CASSLWETGNTIYF. CDR3 in DNA: TGTGCCAGTAGCTTATGGGAGACTGGAAACACCATATATTTT. The rearrangement joins TRBV19 to TRBJ1-3; no clear D gene. The CDR3 is made up of 14 amino acids. Germline loops: CDR1 LNHDA, CDR2 SQIVND (reference sequence). Trimming shortened V by 6 bases and J by 2 bases, and 11 bases separated the two germline ends.

CDR3 DNA: TGTGCCACCACCTTGGGTGATAGCGCCTACTACGAGCAGTACTTC. Protein: CATTLGDSAYYEQYF. This sequence joins TRBV28 and TRBJ2-7, with a possible D match to TRBD2 (5 bases). The CDR3 contains 15 residues. Germline V lookup: CDR1 MDHEN, CDR2 SYDVKM. V lost 10 bases and J 3 bases, leaving 22 bases between the germline ends.

The V call is TRBV5-4, the J call TRBJ2-3, with 7 nucleotides matching TRBD1. J lost 0 bases, V lost 5 bases, and 3 bases had no gene match. This CDR3 has 14 residues. Germline V gene data show CDR1 as SGHNT and CDR2 as YYREEE (reference sequence). The CDR3 sequence is CASRRDSSTDTQYF. The CDR3 DNA reads TGTGCCAGCAGGAGGGACAGCAGCACAGATACGCAGTATTTT.

The V and J genes are TRBV7-2 and TRBJ1-2; no clear D gene. CDR1 and CDR2 from the germline V gene are SGHTA and FQGNSA. The CDR3 is made up of 14 amino acids. V lost 4 bases and J 4 bases, leaving 13 bases between the germline ends. The CDR3 region has the DNA TGTGCCAGCAGCTCTATGATCACCCCCTATGGCTACACCTTC. This translates into CASSSMITPYGYTF. The full variable domain, with the rest looked up from reference TRBV7-2 and TRBJ1-2, is GAGVSQSPSNKVTEKGKDVELRCDPISGHTALYWYRQSLGQGLEFLIYFQGNSAPDKSGLPSDRFSAERTGGSVSTLTIQRTQQEDSAVYLCASSSMITPYGYTFGSGTRLTVV.

The chain employs TRBV27 and TRBJ2-3; TRBD2 aligns across 8 bases. The V segment lost 8 bases and the J segment 6 bases; nucleotides outside the gene matches: 16. This CDR3 spans 16 amino acids. Germline assignment: CDR1 MNHEY and CDR2 SMNVEV (reference sequence). The CDR3 loop reads CASSTAGGRTRDTQYF. CDR3 bases: TGTGCCAGCTCCACCGCGGGCGGGAGGACTAGGGATACGCAGTATTTT.

The chain recombines TRBV6-5 with TRBJ2-4, with TRBD2 identical over 8 bases. The CDR3 sequence is 15 residues long. After removal of 2 bases from V and 7 bases from J, the junction contained 7 bases not matched to a gene. The germline gives CDR1 MNHEY, CDR2 SVGAGI. The CDR3 nucleotides read TGTGCCAGCAGTTACCGAAGCGGGAGTGGGAACATTCAGTACTTC. Protein product: CASSYRSGSGNIQYF.

The chain carries TRBV28 and TRBJ1-1; 7 bases are a match to TRBD1. The V and J ends lost 3 bases and 6 bases, in that order; junction bases with no gene match: 7. The CDR3 spans 14 residues. Germline lookup yields CDR1 MDHEN and CDR2 SYDVKM. CDR3 in amino acids: CASSFRGRGPEAFF. CDR3 nucleotides: TGTGCCAGCAGTTTTAGGGGGCGGGGCCCTGAAGCTTTCTTT. Together with reference TRBV28 and TRBJ1-1, the CDR3 gives the full variable domain: DVKVTQSSRYLVKRTGEKVFLECVQDMDHENMFWYRQDPGLGLRLIYFSYDVKMKEKGDIPEGYSVSREKKERFSLILESASTNQTSMYLCASSFRGRGPEAFFGQGTRLTVV.

The chain carries TRBV5-4 and TRBJ2-7; a possible D gene is TRBD1 (5 bases). Trimming stripped 4 bases from V and 7 bases from J, with 18 bases between. Germline loops: CDR1 SGHNT, CDR2 YYREEE (reference sequence). This CDR3 is built from 14 residues. CDR3 coding DNA: TGTGCCAGCAGCACCCAGGGCCTGGGGTGGGAGCAGTACTTC. As protein: CASSTQGLGWEQYF.

V usage is TRBV28 and J usage is TRBJ2-1; D gene unclear. This CDR3 region has 15 residues. In germline, CDR1 is MDHEN, CDR2 SYDVKM. The V end lost 1 base, the J end lost 4 bases, and 11 bases lay between the germline ends. This chain's CDR3 is CASSLLLNSYNEQFF. CDR3 coding DNA: TGTGCCAGCAGTTTATTACTGAATAGTTACAATGAGCAGTTCTTC. The full variable domain, in which reference TRBV28 and TRBJ2-1 provide the parts outside the CDR3, is DVKVTQSSRYLVKRTGEKVFLECVQDMDHENMFWYRQDPGLGLRLIYFSYDVKMKEKGDIPEGYSVSREKKERFSLILESASTNQTSMYLCASSLLLNSYNEQFFGPGTRLTVL.

The chain couples TRBV4-1 to TRBJ2-5; D is possibly TRBD2 (6 bases). The CDR3 contains 16 residues. V dropped 3 bases and J dropped 3 bases, with 17 bases sitting between them. Germline V lookup: CDR1 MGHRA, CDR2 YSYEKL. The CDR3 is CASSQPRVRDKETQYF. The CDR3, as DNA: TGCGCCAGCAGCCAGCCGCGAGTGCGGGATAAAGAGACCCAGTACTTC.

V and J are TRBV7-9 and TRBJ2-1; 10 bases map to TRBD2. V was pared by 11 bases and J by 6 bases, with 7 bases of the junction left unmatched. The CDR3 consists of 13 residues. Germline V gives CDR1 SEHNR, CDR2 FQNEAQ (reference sequence). The CDR3 is CAGGLATANEQFF. The CDR3 DNA sequence: TGTGCCGGGGGACTAGCGACTGCCAATGAGCAGTTCTTC.

The genes are TRBV6-1 and TRBJ2-5; maybe TRBD1 (6 bases). Trimming left V 7 bases short and J 1 base short, with 10 bases between. Germline CDR1 is MNHNS and CDR2 is SASEGT. CDR3 length: 13 residues. CDR3 sequence reads: CASTRQVQETQYF. The CDR3 nucleotides read TGTGCCAGCACTAGACAGGTCCAAGAGACCCAGTACTTC.

In this sample, this clone turned up once. This chain joins TRBV21-1 and TRBJ2-3; the D call of TRBD2 is as the table states it, not checked on the DNA. TRBV21-1 is a known pseudogene. This CDR3 is built from 17 residues. The CDR3 reads CASSKDGERLKTDTQYF. The CDR3 DNA reads TGTGCCAGCAGCAAAGATGGGGAAAGACTAAAAACAGATACGCAGTATTTT.

The chain is built from TRBV5-4 and TRBJ1-4, with unresolved D. Trimming removed 4 bases at V and 10 bases at J, with 17 bases between. The CDR3 extends over 14 amino acids. The germline gives CDR1 SGHNT, CDR2 YYREEE (reference sequence). The CDR3 DNA follows: TGTGCCAGCAGCCCGGAGAGTGCGGGCGGAAAACTGTTTTTT. It codes for CASSPESAGGKLFF.

The gene calls are TRBV5-4 and TRBJ1-2, with D maybe TRBD1 (5 bases). V was shortened by 3 bases and J by 7 bases, with 28 bases between the two germline ends. CDR3 length equals 18 residues. Germline CDR1 is SGHNT and CDR2 is YYREEE (reference sequence). The CDR3 reads CASSSRTGSGGERGGYTF. Written as DNA, the CDR3 is TGTGCCAGCAGCTCACGAACCGGATCTGGTGGGGAAAGGGGTGGCTACACCTTC.

This chain joins TRBV7-9 and TRBJ2-1, with 13 bases that match TRBD2. With 5 bases clipped from V and 6 bases from J, the junction kept 16 bases outside the gene matches. The CDR3 covers 19 residues. Germline V gene sequence: CDR1 SEHNR, CDR2 FQNEAQ (reference sequence). CDR3 region: CASSPTRTSGSWAINEQFF. The CDR3 region has the DNA TGTGCCAGCAGCCCTACCCGGACTAGCGGGAGCTGGGCCATCAATGAGCAGTTCTTC.

The chain carries TRBV19 and TRBJ1-4; 7 nucleotides align to TRBD1. CDR1 and CDR2 (germline): LNHDA, SQIVND (reference sequence). V lost 5 bases to trimming and J lost 7 bases; unmatched junction nucleotides: 7. The CDR3 has 14 residues. CDR3 residues: CASSRSTGTEKLFF. CDR3 coding DNA: TGTGCCAGTAGTCGATCGACAGGGACTGAAAAACTGTTTTTT.

The chain couples TRBV28 to TRBJ2-3; the match to TRBD2 covers 9 bases. The CDR3 length is 14 residues. The germline CDR1 and CDR2 sequences are MDHEN and SYDVKM. With 4 bases clipped from V and 6 bases from J, the junction kept 5 bases outside the gene matches. The CDR3 is CASSSPGLADTQYF. DNA for the CDR3: TGTGCCAGCAGTTCCCCGGGACTAGCTGATACGCAGTATTTT.

This clone showed up just once. The chain has TRBV28 and TRBJ2-7; 9 bases are a match to TRBD1. J lost 5 bases, V lost 3 bases, and 11 bases had no gene match. The CDR3 totals 16 residues. Germline V lookup: CDR1 MDHEN, CDR2 SYDVKM. The CDR3 nucleotides read TGTGCCAGCAGTTTCCCTGGACAGGGGAGTTTGAACGAGCAGTACTTC. This codes for CASSFPGQGSLNEQYF.

The rearrangement joins TRBV6-1 to TRBJ2-5; 11 nucleotides align to TRBD2. Trimming removed 8 bases from V and 4 bases from J; junction bases left unmatched: 9. The CDR3 covers 15 residues. In germline, CDR1 is MNHNS, CDR2 SASEGT. CDR3 nucleotides: TGTGCCAGCTGGGGGGTAGCGGGAGGGTTAGAGACCCAGTACTTC. Translated, it gives CASWGVAGGLETQYF.

J is TRBJ2-1 and V is TRBV6-1, with 11 bases fitting TRBD2. The CDR3 has 15 amino acids. V shed 4 bases, J shed 5 bases, and the junction held 4 bases outside the gene matches. Germline assignment: CDR1 MNHNS and CDR2 SASEGT. The CDR3 sequence: CASSGLAGGDNEQFF. The CDR3 DNA reads as TGTGCCAGCAGTGGCCTAGCGGGAGGTGACAATGAGCAGTTCTTC.